This T cell receptor beta chain was captured in a study of technical replicates of blood from several donors. Using immunoSEQ multiplex PCR, the repertoire was profiled, and TCRdb retains in-frame clones only, with some absent. The data contain 70,000 to 85,000 clones, roughly 96% of them seen just once; the ten biggest clones take up around 0.24%. Only one count was recorded for this clone. Germline V gene lookup returns CDR1 SGHDT and CDR2 YYEEEE. J gave up 8 bases and V 0 bases, and 10 bases lay outside the gene matches. The CDR3 extends over 17 amino acids. This sequence joins TRBV5-6 and TRBJ2-1, with 11 bases identical to TRBD2. This sequence was found in a human donor in good health. The specimen sequenced was T cells isolated from PBMCs. The CDR3 sequence is CASSLGLAGSWLYEQFF. Here the CDR3 DNA reads TGTGCCAGCAGCTTGGGACTAGCGGGGTCATGGTTGTATGAGCAGTTCTTC.